These T cell receptor beta chains were read from a single sample in a study of memory CD4+ T cells and cytomegalovirus serostatus. The method was immunoSEQ multiplex PCR; TCRdb's version includes in-frame clones alone and lacks a portion of them. There are 56,000 or so clones in the sample; around 82% occur only once, and around 0.51% lies in the top ten. The sample comprised memory CD4+ T cells from blood. These receptors all stem from an adult in good health and CMV-seronegative. Some clones in this sample may be carry-over from other donors' samples. Both conserved end residues are part of each CDR3. D genes are given only for firm matches. A row's size may be missing; if present it is once, few, many or a size class.

>TRBJ2-7|NA|TRBV28|NA
TGTGCCAGCAGCCGTAATAGATACGAGCAGTACTTC
CASSRNRYEQYF
>TRBJ2-7|NA|TRBV28|NA
TGTGCCAGCAGTTTTTTGTGGCGGCCATTACGGCCAGTCGAGCAGTACTTC
CASSFLWRPLRPVEQYF
>TRBJ2-5|NA|TRBV5-1|NA
TGCGCCAGCAGCTTGTCCACTGACGAGACCCAGTACTTC
CASSLSTDETQYF
>TRBJ1-1|TRBD1|TRBV28|NA
TGTGCCAGCAGCGTGCCCCGGGACAGGGAAGCTTTCTTT
CASSVPRDREAFF
>TRBJ2-5|NA|TRBV6-1|NA
TGTGCCAGCAGCCGATGGGGAAAAGGGGAGACCCAGTACTTC
CASSRWGKGETQYF
>TRBJ2-3|NA|TRBV5-1|NA
TGCGCCAGCAGGATGGGGCAGTACACAGATACGCAGTATTTT
CASRMGQYTDTQYF
>TRBJ1-2|NA|TRBV5-4|NA
TGTGCCAGCAACGCCGACTCCTATGGCTACACCTTC
CASNADSYGYTF
>TRBJ1-4|NA|TRBV6-1|NA
TGTGCCATCAAAACCCCAGGGGCAACTAATGAAAAACTGTTTTTT
CAIKTPGATNEKLFF
>TRBJ2-3|TRBD2|TRBV30|NA
TGTGCCTGGGGGTTTAGCGGGGGGGCCCCAGATACGCAGTATTTT
CAWGFSGGAPDTQYF
>TRBJ1-2|NA|TRBV28|once
TGTGCCAGCAGTTCAGGAGCCTCCACCTATGGCTACACCTTC
CASSSGASTYGYTF
>TRBJ1-1|TRBD1|TRBV5-4|NA
TGTGCCAGCAGCAGACGGGACAGGGTCTCTGAAGCTTTCTTT
CASSRRDRVSEAFF
>TRBJ1-2|NA|TRBV30|NA
TGTGCCTGGAGTCATGACAGGAGGGCCTATGGCTACACCTTC
CAWSHDRRAYGYTF
>TRBJ1-6|NA|TRBV7-3|NA
TGTGCCAGCAGCTTCGGAAGCAATTCACCCCTCCACTTT
CASSFGSNSPLHF
>TRBJ1-2|NA|TRBV4-1|NA
TGCGCCAGCAGCCGGGGGGGAAAGGAAGACTATGGCTACACCTTC
CASSRGGKEDYGYTF
>TRBJ1-6|TRBD1|TRBV2|NA
TGTGCCAGCAGTTCTGGGACAGGGAGCTCCTATAATTCACCCCTCCACTTT
CASSSGTGSSYNSPLHF
>TRBJ2-3|TRBD1|TRBV10-3|NA
TGTGCCATCAGGCCGACAGGGGGCACAGATACGCAGTATTTT
CAIRPTGGTDTQYF
>TRBJ2-5|NA|TRBV6-5|few
TGTGCCAGCAGGAGAGCGGACAAAGAGACCCAGTACTTC
CASRRADKETQYF
>TRBJ2-7|NA|TRBV28|once
TGTGCCAGCAGTTTAGGGCCAGGGGTGTACGAGCAGTACTTC
CASSLGPGVYEQYF
>TRBJ2-5|TRBD2|TRBV7-9|few
TGTGCCAGCAGCCCCCGAGGACTAGCGAACCAAGAGACCCAGTACTTC
CASSPRGLANQETQYF
>TRBJ1-2|NA|TRBV19|NA
TGTGCCAGTAGTGCCGGGACCCACTACTATGGCTACACCTTC
CASSAGTHYYGYTF
>TRBJ2-3|TRBD2|TRBV7-2|NA
TGTGCCAGCAGCTTAGAGTCTAGCGGGGCCCATACGCAGTATTTT
CASSLESSGAHTQYF
>TRBJ1-2|NA|TRBV7-2|NA
TGTGCCAGCACCGACGCGAATCCTAACTATGGCTACACCTTC
CASTDANPNYGYTF
>TRBJ2-3|NA|TRBV28|NA
TGTGCCAGCAGTTTAGGCCGGGGGCTTGGCACAGATACGCAGTATTTT
CASSLGRGLGTDTQYF
>TRBJ1-1|TRBD1|TRBV6-5|NA
TGTGCCAGCAGCTCCCGGGACAGGAGCACTGAAGCTTTCTTT
CASSSRDRSTEAFF
>TRBJ2-2|TRBD1|TRBV10-3|NA
TGTGCCATCAGTGCGGACAGGACATACACCGGGGAGCTGTTTTTT
CAISADRTYTGELFF
>TRBJ2-7|NA|TRBV9|few
TGTGCCAGCAGCGTAGAGGGGCAGGCGGCCTACGAGCAGTACTTC
CASSVEGQAAYEQYF
>TRBJ1-6|NA|TRBV5-1|NA
TGCGCCAGCAGCCCGATCCGGGGGGATAATTCACCCCTCCACTTT
CASSPIRGDNSPLHF
>TRBJ2-7|NA|TRBV2|NA
TGTGCCGGCCAGGAGGGTAGGGGATCCTACGAGCAGTACTTC
CAGQEGRGSYEQYF
>TRBJ1-2|NA|TRBV15|NA
TGTGCCACCAGCAGAGATCTTGAGAACTATGGCTACACCTTC
CATSRDLENYGYTF
>TRBJ2-6|NA|TRBV7-9|NA
TGTGCCAGCAGTCGCAAAGACTCCTCCAACGTCCTGACTTTC
CASSRKDSSNVLTF
>TRBJ1-6|NA|TRBV30|once
TGTGCCTGGAGTCCCACGGAGGGTTCACCCCTCCACTTT
CAWSPTEGSPLHF
>TRBJ1-2|TRBD1|TRBV5-1|once
TGCGCCAGCAGCCCGGGGACAGGGGGCGGGCTGTCTAACTATGGCTACACCTTC
CASSPGTGGGLSNYGYTF
>TRBJ1-3|NA|TRBV5-1|NA
TGCGCCAGCAGCTTAGGACAAAGGTCTTCAAACACCATATATTTT
CASSLGQRSSNTIYF
>TRBJ2-2|NA|TRBV6-5|few
TGTGCCACCGCCCCTACCCAGCCGGCCGGGGAGCTGTTTTTT
CATAPTQPAGELFF
>TRBJ1-2|TRBD1|TRBV30|NA
TGTGCCTGGGGAAGACAGGGGAACGGCTACACCTTC
CAWGRQGNGYTF
>TRBJ1-1|NA|TRBV6-5|NA
TGTGCCAGCAGTTACCGTGGGGACACTGAAGCTTTCTTT
CASSYRGDTEAFF
>TRBJ2-1|NA|TRBV9|NA
TGTGCCAGCAGCGTAAGTTTCCAGGGAAGCTCCTACAATGAGCAGTTCTTC
CASSVSFQGSSYNEQFF